This is a list of T cell receptor beta chains from one sample in a study of T cell responses to AZD1222 COVID-19 vaccine. Profiling relied on immunoSEQ multiplex PCR, and the TCRdb table lists in-frame clones only, not all of them. The sample lists 150,000 to 200,000 clones, about 90% occurring once. Sequenced here: peripheral blood, sampled 28 days after the second AZD1222 dose. These receptors were taken from an adult who received the AZD1222 COVID-19 vaccine. CDR3s include the opening cysteine and the closing phenylalanine or tryptophan. Fields, in order: J gene, D gene, V gene, clone size, CDR3 DNA, CDR3 protein. D genes are given only for firm matches. Some rows mark clone size as missing; the rest say once, few, many or name a class of expanded clone.

J: TRBJ1-4
D: TRBD1
V: TRBV10-3
size: few
DNA: TGTGCCATCAGCTACACTTGGACAGGACGAACTAATGAAAAACTGTTTTTT
CDR3: CAISYTWTGRTNEKLFF

J: TRBJ2-2
D: TRBD1
V: TRBV6-1
size: .
DNA: TGTGCCAGCAGTTTTGGACAGGGCTCCGGGGAGCTGTTTTTT
CDR3: CASSFGQGSGELFF

J: TRBJ1-3
D: .
V: TRBV9
size: .
DNA: TGTGCCAGCAGCGTTGGAGGGGCTGGAAACACCATATATTTT
CDR3: CASSVGGAGNTIYF

J: TRBJ1-2
D: .
V: TRBV25-1
size: .
DNA: TGTGCCAGCAGTGGACAGCTCTATGGCTACACCTTC
CDR3: CASSGQLYGYTF

J: TRBJ1-1
D: .
V: TRBV28
size: .
DNA: TGTGCCAGCCTGACGGTGAACACTGAAGCTTTCTTT
CDR3: CASLTVNTEAFF

J: TRBJ1-1
D: TRBD1
V: TRBV5-1
size: .
DNA: TGCGCCAGCAGCCCCAGTACAGGGGCGAACACTGAAGCTTTCTTT
CDR3: CASSPSTGANTEAFF

J: TRBJ1-5
D: .
V: TRBV3-1/TRBV3-2
size: .
DNA: TGTGCCAGCAGTCCAGGGGTAAGGAATCAGCCCCAGCATTTT
CDR3: CASSPGVRNQPQHF

J: TRBJ2-1
D: TRBD2
V: TRBV27
size: few
DNA: TGTGCCAGCAGGGCCGGGACTAGCTTCTACAATGAGCAGTTCTTC
CDR3: CASRAGTSFYNEQFF

J: TRBJ1-6
D: .
V: TRBV9
size: .
DNA: TGTGCCAGCAGCGTAGAGAACTCCTATAATTCACCCCTCCACTTT
CDR3: CASSVENSYNSPLHF

J: TRBJ2-2
D: .
V: TRBV5-1
size: .
DNA: TGCGCCAGCAGCTCGGGGCAAGACACCGGGGAGCTGTTTTTT
CDR3: CASSSGQDTGELFF

J: TRBJ2-7
D: .
V: TRBV5-1
size: .
DNA: TGCGCCAGCACTAGGGGTGGATCATACGAGCAGTACTTC
CDR3: CASTRGGSYEQYF

J: TRBJ1-2
D: .
V: TRBV19
size: .
DNA: TGTGCCAGTACCGAGCCTCCGGAGAACTATGGCTACACCTTC
CDR3: CASTEPPENYGYTF

J: TRBJ2-7
D: TRBD2
V: TRBV6-6
size: .
DNA: TGTGCCAGCAGTATTAGCGGGTCTAGCTCCTACGAGCAGTACTTC
CDR3: CASSISGSSSYEQYF

J: TRBJ1-1
D: .
V: TRBV3-1/TRBV3-2
size: few
DNA: TGTGCCAGCAGCCGTCAAAACACTGAAGCTTTCTTT
CDR3: CASSRQNTEAFF

J: TRBJ2-7
D: TRBD1
V: TRBV20-1
size: .
DNA: TGCAGTGCTAGGTCTGGGACAGGACAGTACTTC
CDR3: CSARSGTGQYF

J: TRBJ2-1
D: TRBD2
V: TRBV6-5
size: .
DNA: TGTGCCAGCATTTTAGCGGGGGGGCCCGATGAGCAGTTCTTC
CDR3: CASILAGGPDEQFF

J: TRBJ1-1
D: .
V: TRBV9
size: .
DNA: TGTGCCAGCAGCGCACAGGTCGGTACTGAAGCTTTCTTT
CDR3: CASSAQVGTEAFF

J: TRBJ1-5
D: TRBD1
V: TRBV5-4
size: .
DNA: TGTGCCAGCAGCCACATGGGACAGGGCGGCAATCAGCCCCAGCATTTT
CDR3: CASSHMGQGGNQPQHF

J: TRBJ1-1
D: .
V: TRBV7-9
size: once
DNA: TGTGCCAGCAGCCTCACCGGGAGAGATACAGTGAACACTGAAGCTTTCTTT
CDR3: CASSLTGRDTVNTEAFF